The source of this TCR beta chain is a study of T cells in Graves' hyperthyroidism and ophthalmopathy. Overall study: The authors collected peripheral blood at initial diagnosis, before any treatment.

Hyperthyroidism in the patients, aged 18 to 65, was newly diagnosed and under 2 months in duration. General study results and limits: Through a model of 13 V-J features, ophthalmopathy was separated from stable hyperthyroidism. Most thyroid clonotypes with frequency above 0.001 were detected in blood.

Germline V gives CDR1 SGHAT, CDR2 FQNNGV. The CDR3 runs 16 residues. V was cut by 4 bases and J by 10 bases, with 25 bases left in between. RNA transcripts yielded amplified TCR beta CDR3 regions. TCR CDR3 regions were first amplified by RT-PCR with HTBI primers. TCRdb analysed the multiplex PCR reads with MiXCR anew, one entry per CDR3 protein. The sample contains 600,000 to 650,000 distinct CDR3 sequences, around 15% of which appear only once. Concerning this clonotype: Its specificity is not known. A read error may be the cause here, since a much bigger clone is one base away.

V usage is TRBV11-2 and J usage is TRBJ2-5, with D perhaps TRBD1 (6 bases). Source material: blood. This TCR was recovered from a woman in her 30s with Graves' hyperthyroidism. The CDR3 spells CASSSALTGTKAIQYF. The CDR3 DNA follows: TGTGCCAGCAGCTCCGCATTAACAGGGACCAAGGCGATCCAGTACTTC.